The entry below describes one T cell receptor (beta chain). Each CDR3 protein gets one entry after TCRdb re-called the 5' RACE reads with MiXCR. The sample yields roughly 500,000 distinct CDR3 sequences, 19% seen once. The germline V gene has CDR1 SGHRS and CDR2 YFSETQ. There are 17 residues in the CDR3. The V and J ends lost 0 bases and 2 bases, in that order; junction bases with no gene match: 7. This sample was included in a study of T cells after yellow fever vaccination. Source: PBMCs, taken 15 days after the yellow fever booster vaccination. This clonotype originated in a man aged 25-45 years who received the YFV17D yellow fever vaccine. The chain employs TRBV5-1 and TRBJ2-1; 8 nucleotides align to TRBD2. In nucleotides, the CDR3 is TGCGCCAGCAGCTTGGTGGCTAGCGGGCGGACCTACAATGAGCAGTTCTTC. Amino acid sequence: CASSLVASGRTYNEQFF.